This T cell receptor (beta chain) was identified in a study of cytomegalovirus exposure and HLA in healthy donors. Overall study: Approximately 200 million T cells yielded under 130 million unique TCR beta sequences in earlier analysis.

Between the trimmed V and J ends, which lost 4 bases and 3 bases, there was a span of 4 bases. CDR1 and CDR2 from the germline V gene are LNHDA and SQIVND (reference sequence). CDR3 length: 11 amino acids. With regard to this clone: Its antigen is still unknown.

The PCR was carried out with 60 Vbeta primers and 13 Jbeta primers. Assay: immunoSEQ multiplex PCR; the TCRdb copy retains only in-frame clones and omits some. In all, the sample yields about 150,000 clones. Study-level results: A few of the chains that were CMV-associated were confirmed in vitro to be specific for CMV antigens. Presence/absence results assume similar sequencing depth per donor, which may not hold.

The sequenced sample consisted of PBMCs. The genes are TRBV19 and TRBJ2-7, with D hard to call. This clonotype was obtained from a man aged 30 to 39 in good health and CMV-seronegative. The CDR3 sequence is CASSNIYEQYF. Written as DNA, the CDR3 is TGTGCCAGTAGTAATATCTACGAGCAGTACTTC.